The entry below gives a single T cell receptor (beta chain) sequence along with its context. It has no known antigen specificity. Base qualities were left out, and no much larger clone turns up one base away. Clipping removes 11 bases from V and 6 bases from J, with 7 as the unmatched junction base count. From its cysteine to its phenylalanine, the CDR3 spans 13 amino acids. Here the CDR3 DNA is all that survives: 39 bases in frame from base 1. CDR1 and CDR2 are drawn from the germline V gene (reference sequence): MNHEY, SMNVEV. These data are taken from a study of shared T cell receptors in the human thymus (dated by TCRdb to about 2021). Study-wide context: The study examined how self-reactive, shared T-cell receptor alpha chains are generated in the human thymus.

Preparation of the library involved the immunoSEQ multiplex PCR assay. In its TCRdb copy, this immuneACCESS table keeps in-frame sequences only and misses some clones. Where compared with another copy, unresolved V genes explain less than half of these, and the others have no known cause. The sample records 630,000 or so clones, over 75% of which are singletons. Jointly, the top ten make up 0.0094% of the sample. These data are also associated with another study on human thymus T cells. As that second paper reports: Donors were immunologically healthy infants undergoing open corrective cardiac surgery for congenital heart defects in Finland. The thymus tissue came from surgical resects taken out during corrective cardiac surgery. Both the thymic and the peripheral blood repertoires appeared to show biased V and J gene segment usage. According to the related research, thymic TCR repertoires were highly overlapping among unrelated individuals. The study used 7 or 8 infant thymus samples plus four related peripheral blood samples to characterize TCR alpha and beta repertoires. The infant donors were roughly 7 to 250 days old, and the cohort included six or seven males and a couple of females. Thymocytes were freed from the tissue by mechanical means and kept at -70 degrees C as pellets of about 8.5-34 million cells. Genomic DNA was extracted from frozen cell pellets with a QIAsymphony instrument. TCRB and TCRAD loci were amplified from a standardized quantity of quality-controlled genomic DNA using the immunoSEQ multiplex PCR assay. The amplicons covered the V(D)J region and were long enough to include the CDR3 and to identify the V and J genes. Through the commercial immunoSEQ service, the amplicons were sequenced on an Illumina platform. Corrections for primer bias and sequencing errors followed previously described methods, while TCRAD and TCRB definitions were based on the IMGT database. immunoSEQ Analyzer 3.0 and VDJTools were used for repertoire analysis, which covered basic statistics, V/J segment usage, diversity estimates, rarefaction and pairwise overlap. Diversity was estimated using the Chao1, ChaoE, Efron-Thisted, Shannon and inverse Simpson indices, and was also estimated on datasets down-sampled to the size of the smallest sample. For repertoire overlap, CDR3 nucleotide sequence, V gene and J gene had to match strictly, and clustering was done by Jaccard-based multidimensional scaling. On average, thymus samples yielded roughly 800,000 unique TCRB clonotypes, whereas blood samples yielded 65,000 to 100,000.

The rearrangement combines TRBV27 with TRBJ2-1; 10 middle bases align to TRBD2. Sequencing used thymocytes. The TCR originated in a boy under two years old with a congenital heart defect. Donor details come from another sample of the same person, matched by shared clones. The DNA reads as follows: TGTGCCGGGGGACTAGCGAGATTCAATGAGCAGTTCTTC. Its protein reads: CAGGLARFNEQFF.